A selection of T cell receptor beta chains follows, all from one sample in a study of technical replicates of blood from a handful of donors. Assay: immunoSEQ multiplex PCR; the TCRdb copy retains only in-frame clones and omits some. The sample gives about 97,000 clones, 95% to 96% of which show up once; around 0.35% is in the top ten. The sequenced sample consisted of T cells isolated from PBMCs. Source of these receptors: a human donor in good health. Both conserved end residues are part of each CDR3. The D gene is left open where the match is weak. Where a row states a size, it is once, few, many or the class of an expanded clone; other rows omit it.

CDR3 protein: CASRGTSGTPNTGELFF; CDR3 DNA: TGTGCCAGCAGAGGGACTAGCGGGACTCCGAACACCGGGGAGCTGTTTTTT; J gene: TRBJ2-2; CDR3 length: 17; V gene: TRBV25-1; D gene: TRBD2; clone size: NA
CDR3 protein: CASKPPGLALLSTTYEQYF; CDR3 DNA: TGTGCCAGCAAACCTCCGGGACTAGCCCTTCTTTCGACTACCTACGAGCAGTACTTC; J gene: TRBJ2-7; CDR3 length: 19; V gene: TRBV28; D gene: TRBD2; clone size: NA
CDR3 protein: CASTGTGDTGELFF; CDR3 DNA: TGTGCCAGTACCGGGACAGGGGATACCGGGGAGCTGTTTTTT; J gene: TRBJ2-2; CDR3 length: 14; V gene: TRBV19; D gene: TRBD1; clone size: NA
CDR3 protein: CASSPSGSVSTDTQYF; CDR3 DNA: TGTGCCAGCAGCCCTAGCGGGAGCGTTAGCACAGATACGCAGTATTTT; J gene: TRBJ2-3; CDR3 length: 16; V gene: TRBV7-9; D gene: TRBD2; clone size: NA
CDR3 protein: CASSPLRGERYEQYF; CDR3 DNA: TGTGCCAGCTCACCTCTCAGGGGGGAGCGGTACGAGCAGTACTTC; J gene: TRBJ2-7; CDR3 length: 15; V gene: TRBV18; D gene: NA; clone size: NA
CDR3 protein: CASSLTGHGGYEQYF; CDR3 DNA: TGTGCCAGCAGCCTAACAGGGCACGGAGGCTACGAGCAGTACTTC; J gene: TRBJ2-7; CDR3 length: 15; V gene: TRBV7-6; D gene: NA; clone size: NA
CDR3 protein: CASSLHPHLGTGDYEQYF; CDR3 DNA: TGTGCCAGTAGTCTTCACCCCCACCTCGGGACAGGGGACTACGAGCAGTACTTC; J gene: TRBJ2-7; CDR3 length: 18; V gene: TRBV19; D gene: TRBD1; clone size: NA
CDR3 protein: CASSPGLAVGGQYF; CDR3 DNA: TGTGCCAGCAGCCCGGGACTAGCAGTAGGCGGGCAGTACTTC; J gene: TRBJ2-7; CDR3 length: 14; V gene: TRBV2; D gene: TRBD2; clone size: once
CDR3 protein: CASSLSQGRRYEQYF; CDR3 DNA: TGTGCCAGCAGTTTATCGCAGGGTCGTCGCTACGAGCAGTACTTC; J gene: TRBJ2-7; CDR3 length: 15; V gene: TRBV28; D gene: NA; clone size: NA
CDR3 protein: CASSARGIYEQYF; CDR3 DNA: TGTGCCAGCAGTGCTCGGGGGATCTACGAGCAGTACTTC; J gene: TRBJ2-7; CDR3 length: 13; V gene: TRBV27; D gene: NA; clone size: NA
CDR3 protein: CASSVVGGTSGGIYNEQFF; CDR3 DNA: TGTGCCAGCAGCGTAGTAGGGGGGACTAGCGGGGGTATCTACAATGAGCAGTTCTTC; J gene: TRBJ2-1; CDR3 length: 19; V gene: TRBV9; D gene: TRBD2; clone size: NA
CDR3 protein: CSVDRGRGTEAFF; CDR3 DNA: TGCAGCGTGGACAGGGGGAGAGGCACTGAAGCTTTCTTT; J gene: TRBJ1-1; CDR3 length: 13; V gene: TRBV29-1; D gene: TRBD1; clone size: NA
CDR3 protein: CASSFNAEAFF; CDR3 DNA: TGTGCCAGCTCTTTTAATGCTGAAGCTTTCTTT; J gene: TRBJ1-1; CDR3 length: 11; V gene: TRBV6-5; D gene: NA; clone size: NA
CDR3 protein: CASSSFGVGALNQPQHF; CDR3 DNA: TGTGCCAGCAGTTCTTTCGGGGTAGGCGCCTTGAATCAGCCCCAGCATTTT; J gene: TRBJ1-5; CDR3 length: 17; V gene: TRBV27; D gene: NA; clone size: NA
CDR3 protein: CASGLVLSRSTDTQYF; CDR3 DNA: TGTGCTAGTGGTTTGGTACTTAGCCGTAGCACAGATACGCAGTATTTT; J gene: TRBJ2-3; CDR3 length: 16; V gene: TRBV12-5; D gene: NA; clone size: NA
CDR3 protein: CASSFTRSSGANVLTF; CDR3 DNA: TGTGCCAGCAGCTTCACACGGAGCTCTGGGGCCAACGTCCTGACTTTC; J gene: TRBJ2-6; CDR3 length: 16; V gene: TRBV5-6; D gene: NA; clone size: NA
CDR3 protein: CASISGNTEAFF; CDR3 DNA: TGTGCCAGCATCAGCGGGAACACTGAAGCTTTCTTT; J gene: TRBJ1-1; CDR3 length: 12; V gene: TRBV6-5; D gene: NA; clone size: NA
CDR3 protein: CASSVSSGSYEQYF; CDR3 DNA: TGTGCCAGCAGCGTAAGTAGCGGGAGTTACGAGCAGTACTTC; J gene: TRBJ2-7; CDR3 length: 14; V gene: TRBV7-3; D gene: TRBD2; clone size: NA
CDR3 protein: CASSSTRGNNTYEQYF; CDR3 DNA: TGTGCCAGCAGCTCCACCCGAGGAAATAATACCTACGAGCAGTACTTC; J gene: TRBJ2-7; CDR3 length: 16; V gene: TRBV7-3; D gene: NA; clone size: NA
CDR3 protein: CASSPSGQPNTEAFF; CDR3 DNA: TGTGCCAGCAGCCCGTCCGGACAGCCTAACACTGAAGCTTTCTTT; J gene: TRBJ1-1; CDR3 length: 15; V gene: TRBV7-3; D gene: NA; clone size: NA
CDR3 protein: CASSQGQGSGNTIYF; CDR3 DNA: TGTGCCAGCAGTCAAGGACAGGGCTCTGGAAACACCATATATTTT; J gene: TRBJ1-3; CDR3 length: 15; V gene: TRBV6-5; D gene: TRBD1; clone size: NA
CDR3 protein: CASSPRGTESSYEQYF; CDR3 DNA: TGTGCCAGTAGTCCCCGCGGGACAGAGAGCTCCTACGAGCAGTACTTC; J gene: TRBJ2-7; CDR3 length: 16; V gene: TRBV19; D gene: NA; clone size: once
CDR3 protein: CASSEGLARELFF; CDR3 DNA: TGTGCCAGCAGCGAGGGACTAGCGCGGGAGCTGTTTTTT; J gene: TRBJ2-2; CDR3 length: 13; V gene: TRBV9; D gene: TRBD2; clone size: NA
CDR3 protein: CASSYGLPGMRELFF; CDR3 DNA: TGTGCCAGCAGCTATGGACTCCCCGGGATGCGGGAGCTGTTTTTT; J gene: TRBJ2-2; CDR3 length: 15; V gene: TRBV27; D gene: NA; clone size: NA
CDR3 protein: CASSSGLAGNNEQFF; CDR3 DNA: TGTGCCAGCAGTTCGGGACTAGCGGGAAACAATGAGCAGTTCTTC; J gene: TRBJ2-1; CDR3 length: 15; V gene: TRBV27; D gene: TRBD2; clone size: NA
CDR3 protein: CASSYPGTDTQYF; CDR3 DNA: TGTGCCAGCAGCTACCCAGGCACAGATACGCAGTATTTT; J gene: TRBJ2-3; CDR3 length: 13; V gene: TRBV7-3; D gene: NA; clone size: NA
CDR3 protein: CASSLGAPGTDTQYF; CDR3 DNA: TGCGCCAGCAGCTTGGGGGCCCCGGGCACAGATACGCAGTATTTT; J gene: TRBJ2-3; CDR3 length: 15; V gene: TRBV5-1; D gene: NA; clone size: NA
CDR3 protein: CATRGQPSNQPQHF; CDR3 DNA: TGTGCCACCCGGGGACAGCCCTCCAATCAGCCCCAGCATTTT; J gene: TRBJ1-5; CDR3 length: 14; V gene: TRBV28; D gene: TRBD1; clone size: NA
CDR3 protein: CSVEVSQGGEQYF; CDR3 DNA: TGCAGCGTTGAAGTGTCGCAGGGAGGTGAGCAGTACTTC; J gene: TRBJ2-7; CDR3 length: 13; V gene: TRBV29-1; D gene: NA; clone size: NA
CDR3 protein: CASSLGGGNGYTF; CDR3 DNA: TGTGCCAGCAGCTTAGGAGGGGGTAATGGCTACACCTTC; J gene: TRBJ1-2; CDR3 length: 13; V gene: TRBV11-2; D gene: NA; clone size: NA
CDR3 protein: CAYTGQATDTQYF; CDR3 DNA: TGTGCCTATACGGGACAAGCAACAGATACGCAGTATTTT; J gene: TRBJ2-3; CDR3 length: 13; V gene: TRBV13; D gene: NA; clone size: once
CDR3 protein: CASTLGGPGETQYF; CDR3 DNA: TGTGCCAGTACTCTGGGAGGGCCCGGGGAGACCCAGTACTTC; J gene: TRBJ2-5; CDR3 length: 14; V gene: TRBV19; D gene: TRBD2; clone size: NA
CDR3 protein: CASSLGQGAETQYF; CDR3 DNA: TGTGCTAGCAGCTTAGGACAGGGCGCCGAGACCCAGTACTTC; J gene: TRBJ2-5; CDR3 length: 14; V gene: TRBV7-7; D gene: TRBD1; clone size: NA
CDR3 protein: CASSQVISGSTDTQYF; CDR3 DNA: TGCGCCAGCAGCCAAGTCATTAGCGGGAGTACAGATACGCAGTATTTT; J gene: TRBJ2-3; CDR3 length: 16; V gene: TRBV4-1; D gene: TRBD2; clone size: NA
CDR3 protein: CASSEGAQRDTQYF; CDR3 DNA: TGTGCCAGCTCAGAGGGGGCGCAGAGAGATACGCAGTATTTT; J gene: TRBJ2-3; CDR3 length: 14; V gene: TRBV18; D gene: TRBD1; clone size: NA
CDR3 protein: CASSVLSDQETQYF; CDR3 DNA: TGTGCCAGCAGCGTCCTCAGCGACCAAGAGACCCAGTACTTC; J gene: TRBJ2-5; CDR3 length: 14; V gene: TRBV9; D gene: NA; clone size: NA
CDR3 protein: CASSLGPQINEKLFF; CDR3 DNA: TGTGCCAGCAGCTTAGGCCCACAGATCAATGAAAAACTGTTTTTT; J gene: TRBJ1-4; CDR3 length: 15; V gene: TRBV11-2; D gene: NA; clone size: NA
CDR3 protein: CAWSRDRGDGYTF; CDR3 DNA: TGTGCCTGGAGTCGGGACAGGGGGGATGGCTACACCTTC; J gene: TRBJ1-2; CDR3 length: 13; V gene: TRBV30; D gene: TRBD1; clone size: NA
CDR3 protein: CASSSERGNYGYTF; CDR3 DNA: TGCGCCAGCAGCTCCGAGCGCGGAAACTATGGCTACACCTTC; J gene: TRBJ1-2; CDR3 length: 14; V gene: TRBV5-1; D gene: NA; clone size: NA
CDR3 protein: CASGQGSVDEQYF; CDR3 DNA: TGTGCCAGCGGACAGGGATCGGTCGACGAGCAGTACTTC; J gene: TRBJ2-7; CDR3 length: 13; V gene: TRBV27; D gene: TRBD1; clone size: NA
CDR3 protein: CASSRPGLAGEDYEQYF; CDR3 DNA: TGTGCCAGCAGCCGACCGGGACTAGCGGGAGAGGACTACGAGCAGTACTTC; J gene: TRBJ2-7; CDR3 length: 17; V gene: TRBV4-2; D gene: TRBD2; clone size: NA
CDR3 protein: CASSQGRPGVNEQFF; CDR3 DNA: TGTGCCAGCAGTCAAGGACGGCCGGGGGTCAATGAGCAGTTCTTC; J gene: TRBJ2-1; CDR3 length: 15; V gene: TRBV27; D gene: NA; clone size: NA
CDR3 protein: CASSAGTGINYGYTF; CDR3 DNA: TGTGCCAGCAGTGCCGGGACAGGGATTAACTATGGCTACACCTTC; J gene: TRBJ1-2; CDR3 length: 15; V gene: TRBV27; D gene: TRBD1; clone size: NA
CDR3 protein: CASSQSTGQPQHF; CDR3 DNA: TGCGCCAGCAGTCAATCGACAGGCCAGCCCCAGCATTTT; J gene: TRBJ1-5; CDR3 length: 13; V gene: TRBV23-1; D gene: NA; clone size: NA
CDR3 protein: CASSLRLAGVDTGELFF; CDR3 DNA: TGTGCCAGCAGCTTACGGCTAGCGGGAGTGGACACCGGGGAGCTGTTTTTT; J gene: TRBJ2-2; CDR3 length: 17; V gene: TRBV7-2; D gene: TRBD2; clone size: NA
CDR3 protein: CASSLNRNTEAFF; CDR3 DNA: TGTGCCAGCAGCTTAAATCGGAACACTGAAGCTTTCTTT; J gene: TRBJ1-1; CDR3 length: 13; V gene: TRBV7-2; D gene: NA; clone size: NA
CDR3 protein: CASSYSENYEQYF; CDR3 DNA: TGTGCCAGCAGTTACTCAGAGAACTACGAGCAGTACTTC; J gene: TRBJ2-7; CDR3 length: 13; V gene: TRBV6-5; D gene: NA; clone size: NA
CDR3 protein: CAWSPGQGRNEKLFF; CDR3 DNA: TGTGCCTGGAGTCCGGGACAGGGGAGAAATGAAAAACTGTTTTTT; J gene: TRBJ1-4; CDR3 length: 15; V gene: TRBV30; D gene: TRBD1; clone size: NA
CDR3 protein: CASSFWQEAFF; CDR3 DNA: TGTGCCAGCAGTTTTTGGCAGGAAGCTTTCTTT; J gene: TRBJ1-1; CDR3 length: 11; V gene: TRBV28; D gene: NA; clone size: NA
CDR3 protein: CASSKGDRSLTEAFF; CDR3 DNA: TGCGCCAGCAGTAAGGGGGACAGGTCATTGACTGAAGCTTTCTTT; J gene: TRBJ1-1; CDR3 length: 15; V gene: TRBV5-1; D gene: TRBD1; clone size: NA
CDR3 protein: CASSGTTGIDTGELFF; CDR3 DNA: TGTGCCAGTAGTGGTACAACAGGGATCGACACCGGGGAGCTGTTTTTT; J gene: TRBJ2-2; CDR3 length: 16; V gene: TRBV19; D gene: NA; clone size: NA
CDR3 protein: CASSLWRVRSTDTQYF; CDR3 DNA: TGTGCCAGCAGTTTATGGCGGGTGCGAAGCACAGATACGCAGTATTTT; J gene: TRBJ2-3; CDR3 length: 16; V gene: TRBV27; D gene: NA; clone size: NA
CDR3 protein: CASSSTGQGASRYF; CDR3 DNA: TGTGCCAGCAGCTCAACAGGACAGGGGGCATCGCGGTACTTC; J gene: TRBJ2-7; CDR3 length: 14; V gene: TRBV7-2; D gene: TRBD1; clone size: once
CDR3 protein: CARSTRLPGANVLTF; CDR3 DNA: TGTGCCCGATCCACGAGGCTTCCTGGGGCCAACGTCCTGACTTTC; J gene: TRBJ2-6; CDR3 length: 15; V gene: TRBV7-9; D gene: NA; clone size: NA
CDR3 protein: CASSPGGGEQETQYF; CDR3 DNA: TGTGCCAGCAGCCCCGGGGGAGGGGAACAAGAGACCCAGTACTTC; J gene: TRBJ2-5; CDR3 length: 15; V gene: TRBV6-5; D gene: TRBD2; clone size: NA
CDR3 protein: CASIEGGKTEAFF; CDR3 DNA: TGTGCCAGCATTGAAGGGGGTAAAACTGAAGCTTTCTTT; J gene: TRBJ1-1; CDR3 length: 13; V gene: TRBV28; D gene: NA; clone size: once
CDR3 protein: CASSSQGAGHREQFF; CDR3 DNA: TGTGCCAGCAGTTCCCAGGGAGCGGGCCACAGGGAGCAGTTCTTC; J gene: TRBJ2-1; CDR3 length: 15; V gene: TRBV7-3; D gene: NA; clone size: NA
CDR3 protein: CASSFIGQGFLYGYTF; CDR3 DNA: TGTGCCAGCAGCTTTATAGGACAGGGATTTCTCTATGGCTACACCTTC; J gene: TRBJ1-2; CDR3 length: 16; V gene: TRBV27; D gene: TRBD1; clone size: NA
CDR3 protein: CASSRLAGGYNEQFF; CDR3 DNA: TGTGCCAGCAGTAGACTAGCGGGAGGGTACAATGAGCAGTTCTTC; J gene: TRBJ2-1; CDR3 length: 15; V gene: TRBV2; D gene: TRBD2; clone size: NA